These 22 T cell receptor beta chains were all obtained from the same sample, sequenced in a study of cytomegalovirus exposure and HLA in healthy donors. The PCR used 60 Vbeta and 13 Jbeta primers. Sequencing was performed with immunoSEQ multiplex PCR; in TCRdb, only in-frame clones are kept and a portion is missing. Of 130,000 to 150,000 clones listed, around 80% are singletons. The specimen sequenced was PBMCs. These receptors were obtained from a man aged 40-50 years in good health and CMV-seropositive.

This sequence joins TRBV5-1 and TRBJ2-7, with D tentatively TRBD1 (7 bases). This CDR3 spans 13 amino acids. CDR1 is SGHRS and CDR2 is YFSETQ in the germline V gene. V was clipped by 0 bases and J by 6 bases, with 10 bases between them. In nucleotides, the CDR3 is TGCGCCAGCAGCTTGGCAGGGGGGCCCGAGCAGTACTTC. Encoded protein: CASSLAGGPEQYF.

The chain employs TRBV29-1 and TRBJ2-1; 7 bases line up with TRBD1. The CDR3 runs 14 residues. In germline, CDR1 is SQVTM, CDR2 ANQGSEA. J was trimmed by 0 bases and V by 2 bases; bases with no gene match: 1. The DNA for the CDR3 is TGCAGCGTTGAAAAGGGGGCCTCCTACAATGAGCAGTTCTTC. Translated, it gives CSVEKGASYNEQFF.

The rearrangement links TRBV7-8 to TRBJ2-7, with D tentatively TRBD1 (5 bases). The V gene's germline CDR1 is SGHVS and CDR2 FQNEAQ. CDR3 length: 14 residues. V was pared by 0 bases and J by 4 bases, with 10 bases between. The CDR3: CASSLATGVYEQYF. CDR3 nucleotides: TGTGCCAGCAGCTTAGCCACAGGTGTATACGAGCAGTACTTC.

The V call is TRBV30, the J call TRBJ1-1; 7 bases match TRBD1. V trimming: 1 base; J trimming: 1 base; junction bases outside the gene matches: 3. CDR3 length equals 14 residues. The germline CDR1 and CDR2 sequences are GTSNPN and SVGIG (reference sequence). CDR3 coding DNA: TGTGCCTGGAGTGAGGGACAGCCGAACACTGAAGCTTTCTTT. Protein: CAWSEGQPNTEAFF.

The chain joins TRBV5-1 to TRBJ2-1; D remains unclear. CDR3 length: 14 residues. The germline V gene encodes CDR1 SGHRS and CDR2 YFSETQ. With 5 bases removed from V and 7 bases from J, the gap between germline ends came to 16 bases. CDR3 sequence: CASRGSYLTNEQFF. DNA for the CDR3: TGCGCCAGCAGGGGTAGCTACCTTACAAATGAGCAGTTCTTC.

This clone appeared a few times. The chain carries TRBV6-5 and TRBJ2-1; D may be TRBD2 (6 bases). Germline lookup yields CDR1 MNHEY and CDR2 SVGAGI. The CDR3 runs 15 residues. The V end lost 2 bases, the J end lost 0 bases, and 8 bases lay between the germline ends. The CDR3 region is CASSYGDSSYNEQFF. CDR3 in DNA: TGTGCCAGCAGTTACGGGGACTCCTCCTACAATGAGCAGTTCTTC.

The J gene is TRBJ2-5, the V gene TRBV4-3; TRBD2 matches at 10 bases. Germline V gene lookup returns CDR1 LGHNA and CDR2 YSLEER. J gave up 5 bases and V 2 bases, and 11 bases lay outside the gene matches. The CDR3 runs to 17 residues. CDR3 sequence reads: CASSQSSAGGRGETQYF. Written as DNA, the CDR3 is TGCGCCAGCAGCCAATCCTCAGCGGGAGGGAGAGGGGAGACCCAGTACTTC.

The genes are TRBV20-1 and TRBJ2-5; 11 bases map to TRBD2. Germline assignment: CDR1 DFQATT and CDR2 SNEGSKA (reference sequence). J gave up 12 bases and V 4 bases, and 1 base lay outside the gene matches. This CDR3 is built from 10 residues. CDR3: CSATTSGEYF. DNA for the CDR3: TGCAGTGCTACGACTAGCGGGGAGTACTTC.

The chain uses TRBV6-1 and TRBJ2-5; tentatively, D is TRBD2 (6 bases). This CDR3 comprises 13 residues. Germline V gives CDR1 MNHNS, CDR2 SASEGT. Trimming took 8 bases from V and 4 from J, leaving 14 bases between them. The CDR3 bases are TGTGCCAGCTCAAGGGAGGCCCGAGAGACCCAGTACTTC. It is translated as CASSREARETQYF.

The rearrangement joins TRBV4-3 to TRBJ1-3, with 7 bases aligning to TRBD1. V shed 3 bases and J 7 bases; nucleotides not matched to a gene: 6. Looked up from germline, CDR1 is LGHNA and CDR2 is YSLEER. The CDR3 runs 14 residues. CDR3 sequence (DNA): TGCGCCAGCAGCCATACCGACAGGGCGAACACCATATATTTT. Encoded protein: CASSHTDRANTIYF.

V and J are TRBV4-3 and TRBJ2-1; weak D call: TRBD2 (6 bases). Germline CDR1 LGHNA, CDR2 YSLEER. The CDR3 covers 16 residues. The ends were cut back, 5 bases at V and 3 bases at J, with 17 bases in the middle. The CDR3 nucleotides read TGCGCCAGCAGCTCAGTCCGGGACTCCCTCTACAATGAGCAGTTCTTC. Protein product: CASSSVRDSLYNEQFF.

The chain combines TRBV27 with TRBJ2-3; TRBD2 aligns across 12 bases. The CDR3 sequence is 14 residues long. V dropped 7 bases and J dropped 5; count of bases not matched to a gene: 4. Germline values: CDR1 MNHEY, CDR2 SMNVEV (reference sequence). This chain's CDR3 is CASMLAGGVDTQYF. CDR3 DNA: TGTGCCAGCATGCTAGCGGGAGGGGTAGATACGCAGTATTTT.

In its sample, this clone was seen a few times. The J gene is TRBJ2-3, the V gene TRBV9; D possibly corresponds to TRBD2 (6 bases). V lost 6 bases, J lost 1 base, and 15 bases lay in between. This CDR3 comprises 15 residues. Germline V lookup: CDR1 SGDLS, CDR2 YYNGEE. The CDR3 sequence: CASNPEASGTDTQYF. Here the CDR3 DNA reads TGTGCCAGCAACCCAGAGGCTAGCGGCACAGATACGCAGTATTTT. Looking up the rest from reference TRBV9 and TRBJ2-3 gives the full variable domain: DSGVTQTPKHLITATGQRVTLRCSPRSGDLSVYWYQQSLDQGLQFLIQYYNGEERAKGNILERFSAQQFPDLHSELNLSSLELGDSALYFCASNPEASGTDTQYFGPGTRLTVL.

In its sample, this clone was seen a few times. This chain links TRBV18 with TRBJ1-5, with TRBD1 identical over 8 bases. CDR1 is KGHSH, CDR2 LQKENI, per germline. Unmatched junction bases numbered 10, after V lost 1 base and J lost 5 bases. CDR3 length equals 17 residues. DNA for the CDR3: TGTGCCAGCTCACCACGTATCCGTGACAGGGGACATCAGCCCCAGCATTTT. Amino acids: CASSPRIRDRGHQPQHF. Full variable domain (missing parts from reference TRBV18 and TRBJ1-5): NAGVMQNPRHLVRRRGQEARLRCSPMKGHSHVYWYRQLPEEGLKFMVYLQKENIIDESGMPKERFSAEFPKEGPSILRIQQVVRGDSAAYFCASSPRIRDRGHQPQHFGDGTRLSIL.

The chain employs TRBV5-6 and TRBJ2-5; D unresolved. From germline, CDR1 is SGHDT and CDR2 YYEEEE. CDR3 size: 14 residues. Trimming cost V 2 bases and J 4 bases, with 12 bases left between them. The CDR3 nucleotides read TGTGCCAGCAGCTTCGCGACAAATCTAGAGACCCAGTACTTC. Translation: CASSFATNLETQYF.

The V call is TRBV19, the J call TRBJ1-4, with D perhaps TRBD1 (6 bases). The germline gives CDR1 LNHDA, CDR2 SQIVND (reference sequence). Trimming shortened V by 5 bases and J by 7 bases, and 11 bases separated the two germline ends. The CDR3 is 13 amino acids. The CDR3 DNA follows: TGTGCCAGTAGTTCCCGGACAGTTGAAAAACTGTTTTTT. Protein sequence: CASSSRTVEKLFF.

V and J are TRBV4-1 and TRBJ1-2; no clear D. CDR1 is MGHRA, CDR2 YSYEKL, per germline. V lost 0 bases, J lost 6 bases, and 5 bases lay in between. This CDR3 spans 12 amino acids. The CDR3 is CASSQDSNGYTF. The CDR3 DNA reads TGCGCCAGCAGCCAAGATTCAAATGGCTACACCTTC.

The chain uses TRBV4-1 and TRBJ2-5; 9 nucleotides agree with TRBD1. Germline loops: CDR1 MGHRA, CDR2 YSYEKL. The trim removed 4 bases at V and 5 bases at J, leaving 8 bases unmatched. This CDR3 has 15 residues. CDR3 residues: CASSPRQGVMETQYF. CDR3 nucleotides: TGCGCCAGCAGCCCCCGACAGGGGGTCATGGAGACCCAGTACTTC.

The chain employs TRBV2 and TRBJ2-2; D not resolved. CDR3 length: 14 amino acids. Germline CDR1 reads SNHLY; CDR2 reads FYNNEI. V lost 8 bases to trimming and J lost 1 base, with 11 bases between them. CDR3 region: CASVYTLNTGELFF. The CDR3 DNA reads TGTGCCAGCGTTTACACGCTGAACACCGGGGAGCTGTTTTTT.

The chain carries TRBV5-1 and TRBJ1-1; no clear D. Germline V lookup: CDR1 SGHRS, CDR2 YFSETQ. The CDR3 length is 13 residues. Trimming cost V 4 bases and J 4 bases, with 11 bases left between them. CDR3 sequence (DNA): TGCGCCAGCAGCCCCCAGGAGGGCACTGAAGCTTTCTTT. Translating it yields CASSPQEGTEAFF.

The chain joins TRBV7-3 to TRBJ1-1, with D possibly TRBD1 on 6 matching bases. This CDR3 spans 14 amino acids. Germline V lookup: CDR1 SGHTA, CDR2 FQGTGA. Trimming cost V 5 bases and J 1 base, with 11 bases left between them. The DNA of the CDR3 is TGTGCCAGCAGCCCCACAGGGCAGAACACTGAAGCTTTCTTT. Protein sequence: CASSPTGQNTEAFF.

This sequence joins TRBV6-1 and TRBJ2-5; D may be TRBD1 (6 bases). The germline V gene encodes CDR1 MNHNS and CDR2 SASEGT. The CDR3 totals 16 residues. V was cut by 0 bases and J by 4 bases, with 15 bases left in between. CDR3 sequence reads: CASSEAILRGSETQYF. CDR3 coding DNA: TGTGCCAGCAGTGAAGCCATATTAAGGGGGTCAGAGACCCAGTACTTC.